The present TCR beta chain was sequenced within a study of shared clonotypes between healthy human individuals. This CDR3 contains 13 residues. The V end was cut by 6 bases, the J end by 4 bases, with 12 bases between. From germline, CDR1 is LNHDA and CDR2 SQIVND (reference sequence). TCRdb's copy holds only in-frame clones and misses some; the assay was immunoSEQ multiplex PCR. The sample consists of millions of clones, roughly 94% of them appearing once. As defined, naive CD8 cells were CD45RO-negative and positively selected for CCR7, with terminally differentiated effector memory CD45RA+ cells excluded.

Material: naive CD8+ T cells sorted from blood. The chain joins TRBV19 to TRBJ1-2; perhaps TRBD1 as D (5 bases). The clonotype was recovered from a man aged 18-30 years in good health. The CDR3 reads CASRGDGTYGYTF. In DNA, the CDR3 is TGTGCCAGTAGGGGGGACGGGACCTATGGCTACACCTTC.